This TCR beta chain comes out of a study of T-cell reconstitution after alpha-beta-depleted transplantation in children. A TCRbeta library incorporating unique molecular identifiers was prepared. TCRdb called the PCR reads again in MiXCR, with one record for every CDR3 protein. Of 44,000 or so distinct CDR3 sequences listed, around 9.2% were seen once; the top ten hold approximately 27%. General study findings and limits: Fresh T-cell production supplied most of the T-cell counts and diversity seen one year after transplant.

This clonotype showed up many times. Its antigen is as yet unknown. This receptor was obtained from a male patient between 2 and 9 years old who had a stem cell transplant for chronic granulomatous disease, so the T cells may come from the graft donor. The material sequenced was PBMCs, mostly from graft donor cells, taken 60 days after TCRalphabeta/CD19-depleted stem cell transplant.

CDR3 nucleotide sequence: TGTGCCAGCAGTGTCGGACTGAGCTACGAGCAGTACTTC. Amino acids: CASSVGLSYEQYF. The rearrangement uses TRBV27 and TRBJ2-7; a possible D gene is TRBD2 (5 bases). Germline CDR1 and CDR2: MNHEY and SMNVEV (reference sequence). The CDR3 length is 13 residues. V was trimmed by 5 bases and J by 3 bases, leaving 11 bases between them.